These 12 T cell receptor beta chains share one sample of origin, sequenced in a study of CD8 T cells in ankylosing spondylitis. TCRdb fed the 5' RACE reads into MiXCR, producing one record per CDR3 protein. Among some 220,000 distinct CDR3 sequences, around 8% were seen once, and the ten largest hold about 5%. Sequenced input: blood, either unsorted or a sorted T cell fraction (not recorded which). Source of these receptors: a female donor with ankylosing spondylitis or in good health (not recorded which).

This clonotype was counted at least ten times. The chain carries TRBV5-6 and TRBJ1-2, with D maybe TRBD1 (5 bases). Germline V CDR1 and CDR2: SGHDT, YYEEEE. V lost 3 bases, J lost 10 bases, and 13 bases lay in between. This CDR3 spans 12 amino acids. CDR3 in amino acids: CASSSLGGYYTF. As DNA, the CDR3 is TGTGCCAGCAGCTCCCTGGGGGGGTACTACACCTTC.

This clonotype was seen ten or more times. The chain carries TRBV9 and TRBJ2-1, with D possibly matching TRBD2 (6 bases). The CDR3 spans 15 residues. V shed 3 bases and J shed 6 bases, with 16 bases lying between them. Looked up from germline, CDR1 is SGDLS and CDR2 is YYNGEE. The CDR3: CASSASLGSSNEQFF. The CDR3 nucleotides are TGTGCCAGCAGCGCCTCTCTCGGGAGTAGCAATGAGCAGTTCTTC.

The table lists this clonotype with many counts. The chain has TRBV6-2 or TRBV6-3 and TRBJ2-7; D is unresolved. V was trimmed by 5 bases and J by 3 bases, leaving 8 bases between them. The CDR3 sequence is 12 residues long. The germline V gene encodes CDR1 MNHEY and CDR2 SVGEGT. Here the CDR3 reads CASSGVIYEQYF. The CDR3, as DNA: TGTGCCAGCAGTGGAGTCATCTACGAGCAGTACTTC.

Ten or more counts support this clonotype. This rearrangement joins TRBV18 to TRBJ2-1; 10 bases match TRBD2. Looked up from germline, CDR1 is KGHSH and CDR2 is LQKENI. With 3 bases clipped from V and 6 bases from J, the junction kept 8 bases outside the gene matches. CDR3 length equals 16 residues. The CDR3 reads CASSPKGPSGGNEQFF. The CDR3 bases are TGTGCCAGCTCACCCAAGGGCCCTAGCGGGGGCAATGAGCAGTTCTTC.

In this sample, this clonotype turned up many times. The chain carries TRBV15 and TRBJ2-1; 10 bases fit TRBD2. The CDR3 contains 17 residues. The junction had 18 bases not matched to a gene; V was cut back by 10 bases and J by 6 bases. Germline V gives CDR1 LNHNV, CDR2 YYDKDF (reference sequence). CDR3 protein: CAIGTSASLAGSNEQFF. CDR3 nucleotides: TGTGCCATCGGGACTAGCGCATCCCTCGCCGGGAGCAATGAGCAGTTCTTC.

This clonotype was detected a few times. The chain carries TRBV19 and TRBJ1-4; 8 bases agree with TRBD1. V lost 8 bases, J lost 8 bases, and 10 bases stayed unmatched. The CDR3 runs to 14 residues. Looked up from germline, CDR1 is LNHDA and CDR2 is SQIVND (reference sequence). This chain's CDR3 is CASRQTGGEEKLFF. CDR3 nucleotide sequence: TGTGCCAGTCGCCAAACAGGGGGTGAAGAAAAACTGTTTTTT.

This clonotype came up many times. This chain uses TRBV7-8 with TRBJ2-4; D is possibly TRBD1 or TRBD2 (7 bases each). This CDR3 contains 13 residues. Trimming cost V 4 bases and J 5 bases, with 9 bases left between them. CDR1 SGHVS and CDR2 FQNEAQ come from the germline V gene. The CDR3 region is CASSSGGENIQYF. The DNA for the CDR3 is TGTGCCAGCAGCTCAGGGGGGGAAAACATTCAGTACTTC.

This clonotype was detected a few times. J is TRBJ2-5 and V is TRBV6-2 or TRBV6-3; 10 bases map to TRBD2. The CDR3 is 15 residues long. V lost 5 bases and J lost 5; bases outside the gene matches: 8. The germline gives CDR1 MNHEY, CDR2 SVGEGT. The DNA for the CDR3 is TGTGCCAGCAGTCCGTTGGATAGCGGGAGGGAGACCCAGTACTTC. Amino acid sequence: CASSPLDSGRETQYF.

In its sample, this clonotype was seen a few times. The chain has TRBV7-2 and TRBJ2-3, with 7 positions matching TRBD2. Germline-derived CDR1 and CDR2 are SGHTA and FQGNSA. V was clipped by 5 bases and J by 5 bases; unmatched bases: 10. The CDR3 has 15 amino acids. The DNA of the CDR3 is TGTGCCAGCAGCCCCGGGAGGTTAGCGGGAGATACGCAGTATTTT. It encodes CASSPGRLAGDTQYF.

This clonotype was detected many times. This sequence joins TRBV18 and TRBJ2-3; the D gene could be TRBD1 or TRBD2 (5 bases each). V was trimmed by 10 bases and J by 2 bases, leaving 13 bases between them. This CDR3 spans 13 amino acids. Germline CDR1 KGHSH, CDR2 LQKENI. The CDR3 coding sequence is TGTGCCAACCCCGTGGGGACCACAGATACGCAGTATTTT. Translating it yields CANPVGTTDTQYF.

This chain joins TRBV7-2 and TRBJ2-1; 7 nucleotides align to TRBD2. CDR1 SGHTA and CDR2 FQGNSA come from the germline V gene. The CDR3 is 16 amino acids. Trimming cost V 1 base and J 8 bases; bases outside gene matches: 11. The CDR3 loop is CASSLDLAGLRDEQFF. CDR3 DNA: TGTGCCAGCAGCTTAGATTTAGCGGGTCTCAGGGATGAGCAGTTCTTC. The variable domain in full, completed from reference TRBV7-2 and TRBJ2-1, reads GAGVSQSPSNKVTEKGKDVELRCDPISGHTALYWYRQSLGQGLEFLIYFQGNSAPDKSGLPSDRFSAERTGGSVSTLTIQRTQQEDSAVYLCASSLDLAGLRDEQFFGPGTRLTVL.

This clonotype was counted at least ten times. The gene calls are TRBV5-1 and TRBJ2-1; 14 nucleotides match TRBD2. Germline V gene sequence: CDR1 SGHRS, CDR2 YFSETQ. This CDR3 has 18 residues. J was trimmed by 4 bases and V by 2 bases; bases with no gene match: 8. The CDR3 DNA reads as TGCGCCAGCAGCTTTACCGGGACTAGCGGGAGTAGGTACAATGAGCAGTTCTTC. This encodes CASSFTGTSGSRYNEQFF.